A single sample gave rise to the 10 T cell receptor beta chains below, sequenced in a study of Graves' ophthalmopathy and Graves' hyperthyroidism (dated by TCRdb to the late 2010s). Sequenced on an Illumina HiSeq 2000. For repertoire sequencing, the TCR beta CDR3 regions were amplified from RNA transcripts. The first round was an RT-PCR using HTBI primers with the Qiagen OneStep RT-PCR kit, and this first round was followed by a second-round multiplex PCR, then size selection and purification. TCRdb reprocessing: public reads trimmed at Q25 with fastp, clones called with MiXCR, in-frame beta chains kept. Each record represents a unique CDR3 protein, reported with the most common genes and DNA among its rows. The sample includes fewer than 250,000 distinct CDR3 sequences, with 25% to 35% observed a single time. Around 9.8% of the sample rests with the top ten. The sample was peripheral blood. These receptors all come from a man between 50 and 59 years old with Graves' ophthalmopathy. Donor details come from another sample of the same person, matched by shared clones.

This clonotype occurred many times. This sequence joins TRBV14 and TRBJ2-7; D ambiguous. V lost 4 bases, J lost 3 bases, and 10 bases lay in between. Germline V gene sequence: CDR1 SGHDN, CDR2 FVKESK. CDR3 length: 13 residues. Here the CDR3 reads CASSPETLYEQYF. CDR3 nucleotides: TGTGCCAGCAGCCCCGAGACACTCTACGAGCAGTACTTC. Full variable domain (remainder filled in from reference TRBV14 and TRBJ2-7): EAGVTQFPSHSVIEKGQTVTLRCDPISGHDNLYWYRRVMGKEIKFLLHFVKESKQDESGMPNNRFLAERTGGTYSTLKVQPAELEDSGVYFCASSPETLYEQYFGPGTRLTVT.

This clonotype was counted at least ten times. The chain combines TRBV12-3 or TRBV12-4 with TRBJ2-7, with TRBD1 identical over 10 bases. The junction had 6 bases not matched to a gene; V was cut back by 3 bases and J by 4 bases. The CDR3 has 15 residues. CDR3 protein: CASSFLDRGRYEQYF. The CDR3 region has the DNA TGTGCCAGCAGTTTCTTAGACAGGGGGCGGTACGAGCAGTACTTC.

The rearrangement joins TRBV20-1 to TRBJ2-5; possible D gene TRBD2, 7 bases. The germline V gene encodes CDR1 DFQATT and CDR2 SNEGSKA (reference sequence). CDR3 size: 14 residues. The V end was cut by 6 bases, the J end by 5 bases, with 19 bases between. The CDR3 nucleotides read TGCAGTGCCACCAGTCTCGGGGGGCCGGAGACCCAGTACTTC. Translating it yields CSATSLGGPETQYF.

The table lists this clonotype with many counts. The rearrangement joins TRBV30 to TRBJ2-7; no definite D call. Per germline, CDR1 GTSNPN and CDR2 SVGIG (reference sequence). This CDR3 is 13 amino acids long. V lost 4 bases to trimming and J lost 3 bases, with 13 bases between them. The CDR3 coding sequence is TGTGCCTGGAACCCACCGGACGGCTACGAGCAGTACTTC. Amino acids: CAWNPPDGYEQYF.

This clonotype was counted at least ten times. The chain carries TRBV6-2 or TRBV6-3 and TRBJ1-1, with TRBD1 matching over 9 bases. The CDR3 sequence is 16 residues long. Trimming at V came to 8 bases and at J to 1 base, leaving 11 bases not matched to a gene. CDR1 is MNHEY and CDR2 is SVGEGT in the germline V gene. CDR3 nucleotide sequence: TGTGCCAGCTGGTCCACGGACAGGGGAACGAACACTGAAGCTTTCTTT. This codes for CASWSTDRGTNTEAFF.

This clonotype was seen repeatedly, ten times or more. V gene TRBV11-2 combines with J gene TRBJ2-5; 11 nucleotides align to TRBD2. J lost 4 bases, V lost 3 bases, and 10 bases had no gene match. This CDR3 region has 17 residues. Per the germline V gene, CDR1 is SGHAT and CDR2 is FQNNGV. CDR3 in DNA: TGTGCCAGCAGCTTTTCGGTCCAGCTAGCGGGAGGAGAGACCCAGTACTTC. It is translated as CASSFSVQLAGGETQYF.

This clonotype was picked up one time. J is TRBJ1-1 and V is TRBV28, with D hard to call. The CDR3 covers 15 residues. Germline V gene lookup returns CDR1 MDHEN and CDR2 SYDVKM. Trimming shortened V by 6 bases and J by 4 bases, and 18 bases separated the two germline ends. The CDR3: CASSYHPPGSTEAFF. As DNA, the CDR3 is TGTGCCAGCAGCTATCACCCCCCGGGGAGCACTGAAGCTTTCTTT. Using reference TRBV28 and TRBJ1-1 for the parts outside the CDR3, the full variable domain is DVKVTQSSRYLVKRTGEKVFLECVQDMDHENMFWYRQDPGLGLRLIYFSYDVKMKEKGDIPEGYSVSREKKERFSLILESASTNQTSMYLCASSYHPPGSTEAFFGQGTRLTVV.

Ten or more counts support this clonotype. The CDR3 sequence: CSVEFTGGSEQYF. The CDR3 region has the DNA TGCAGCGTTGAGTTCACGGGGGGCTCCGAGCAGTACTTC. V gene TRBV29-1 combines with J gene TRBJ2-7; TRBD2 might be the D (7 bases). This CDR3 comprises 13 residues. Germline CDR1 SQVTM, CDR2 ANQGSEA. Trimming stripped 3 bases from V and 6 bases from J, with 15 bases between.

This clonotype was seen repeatedly, ten times or more. The rearrangement joins TRBV20-1 to TRBJ2-7; the D is unclear. CDR3 size: 15 residues. Trimming removed 1 base at V and 2 bases at J, with 15 bases between. Looked up from germline, CDR1 is DFQATT and CDR2 is SNEGSKA (reference sequence). The CDR3 loop is CSARGKGLRPYEQYF. The CDR3 DNA reads TGCAGTGCTAGAGGAAAGGGTTTGCGGCCCTACGAGCAGTACTTC.

The V and J genes are TRBV6-1 and TRBJ1-3; the D gene is possibly TRBD1 (5 bases). The CDR3 is 16 residues long. Trimming took 5 bases from V and 0 from J, leaving 14 bases between them. Germline loops: CDR1 MNHNS, CDR2 SASEGT. The DNA for the CDR3 is TGTGCCAGCAGTATCGTCGGACACGTCTCTGGAAACACCATATATTTT. Its translation is CASSIVGHVSGNTIYF.